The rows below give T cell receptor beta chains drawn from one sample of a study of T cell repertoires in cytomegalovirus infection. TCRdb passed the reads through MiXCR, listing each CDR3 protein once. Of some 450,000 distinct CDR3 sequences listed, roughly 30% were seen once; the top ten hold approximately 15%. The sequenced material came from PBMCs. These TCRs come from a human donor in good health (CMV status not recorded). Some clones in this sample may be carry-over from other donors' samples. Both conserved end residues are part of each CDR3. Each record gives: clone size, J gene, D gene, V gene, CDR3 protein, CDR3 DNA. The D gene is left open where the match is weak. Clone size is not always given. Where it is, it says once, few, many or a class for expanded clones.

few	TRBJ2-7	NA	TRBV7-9	CASSSDWNEQYF	TGTGCCAGCAGCTCCGATTGGAACGAGCAGTACTTC
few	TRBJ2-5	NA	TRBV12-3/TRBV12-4	CASSSRFGETQYF	TGTGCCAGCAGTTCCCGTTTTGGAGAGACCCAGTACTTC
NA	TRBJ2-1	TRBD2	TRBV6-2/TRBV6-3	CASSSSGTSNEQFF	TGTGCCAGCAGTTCCTCCGGGACTAGCAATGAGCAGTTCTTC
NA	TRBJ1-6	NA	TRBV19	CASSIQGHRGNSPLHF	TGTGCCAGTAGTATACAGGGGCATCGGGGGAATTCACCCCTCCACTTT
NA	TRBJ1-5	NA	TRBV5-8	CSSSLGGFGNQPQHF	TGTTCCAGCAGCTTGGGGGGGTTTGGAAATCAGCCCCAGCATTTT
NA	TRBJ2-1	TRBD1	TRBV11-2	CASSVRDRVRVGYNEQFF	TGTGCCAGCAGCGTCCGGGACAGGGTTCGAGTGGGCTACAATGAGCAGTTCTTC
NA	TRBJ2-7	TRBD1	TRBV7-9	CASSLRDRADEQYF	TGTGCCAGCAGCCTCCGGGACAGGGCCGACGAGCAGTACTTC
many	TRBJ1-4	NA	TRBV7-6	CASSPGEEKLFF	TGTGCCAGCAGCCCAGGGGAGGAAAAACTGTTTTTT
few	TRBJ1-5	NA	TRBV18	CASSKYNQPQHF	TGTGCCAGCTCTAAGTACAATCAGCCCCAGCATTTT
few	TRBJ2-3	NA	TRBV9	CASSVEVDTQYF	TGTGCCAGCAGCGTAGAGGTAGATACGCAGTATTTT
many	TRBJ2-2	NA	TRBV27	CASSYRHTGELFF	TGTGCCAGCAGTTATCGACACACCGGGGAGCTGTTTTTT
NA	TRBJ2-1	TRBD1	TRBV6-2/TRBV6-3	CASSRTGGFDEQFF	TGTGCCAGCAGTCGGACAGGGGGGTTCGATGAGCAGTTCTTC
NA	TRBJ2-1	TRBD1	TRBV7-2	CASSLGRGGGLNEQFF	TGTGCCAGCAGCTTAGGTCGAGGGGGCGGGCTGAATGAGCAGTTCTTC
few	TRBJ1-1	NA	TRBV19	CASSMSRPGRRNTEAFF	TGTGCCAGTAGTATGAGTAGGCCGGGACGCAGGAACACTGAAGCTTTCTTT
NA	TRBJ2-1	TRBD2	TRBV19	CASSILTSGGAGNEQFF	TGTGCCAGTAGTATACTAACTAGCGGGGGGGCGGGGAATGAGCAGTTCTTC
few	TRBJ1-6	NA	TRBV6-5	CASSPTPPHSPLHF	TGTGCCAGCAGCCCCACTCCCCCTCATTCACCCCTCCACTTT
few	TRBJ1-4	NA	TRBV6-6	CASSYPRRGTNEKLFF	TGTGCCAGCAGTTATCCCCGCCGGGGTACTAATGAAAAACTGTTTTTT